This T cell receptor (beta chain) was observed in a study of OX40 agonist ivuxolimab in advanced cancers. The sample holds a few counts of this clone. Profiling relied on immunoSEQ multiplex PCR, and the TCRdb table lists in-frame clones only, not all of them. The sample includes 9,500 to 14,000 clones, about 82% of them seen just once. Source: CD4+ or CD8+ T cells sorted from blood, taken in a trial of the OX40 agonist ivuxolimab. The clonotype was recovered from an adult with an advanced solid tumor such as melanoma, head and neck, liver or kidney cancer.

The CDR3 sequence is CASSFTYNEQFF. The CDR3 coding sequence is TGTGCCAGCAGCTTTACCTACAATGAGCAGTTCTTC. J is TRBJ2-1 and V is TRBV7-9; D uncertain. CDR3 length equals 12 residues. Deletions cut 3 bases from V and 2 bases from J, with 2 bases between. Germline assignment: CDR1 SEHNR and CDR2 FQNEAQ (reference sequence).